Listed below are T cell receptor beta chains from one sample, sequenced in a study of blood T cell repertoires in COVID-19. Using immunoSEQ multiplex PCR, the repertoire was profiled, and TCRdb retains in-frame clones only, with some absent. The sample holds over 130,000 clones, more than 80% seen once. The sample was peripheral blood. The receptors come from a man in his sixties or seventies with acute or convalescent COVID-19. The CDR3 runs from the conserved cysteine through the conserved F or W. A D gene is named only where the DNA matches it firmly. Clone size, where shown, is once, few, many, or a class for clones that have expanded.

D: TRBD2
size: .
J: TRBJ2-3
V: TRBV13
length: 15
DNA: TGTGCCAGCAGCCCCGGGACTACAAATAGCGGTACGCAGTATTTT
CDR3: CASSPGTTNSGTQYF

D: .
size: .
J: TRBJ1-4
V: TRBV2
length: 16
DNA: TGTGCCAGCAGTGAGAGACAGCTTGCAACTAATGAAAAACTGTTTTTT
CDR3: CASSERQLATNEKLFF

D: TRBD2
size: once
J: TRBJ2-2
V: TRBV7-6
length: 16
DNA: TGTGCCAGCAGCTCACTAGCGGGAGGGCCGACCGGGGAGCTGTTTTTT
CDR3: CASSSLAGGPTGELFF

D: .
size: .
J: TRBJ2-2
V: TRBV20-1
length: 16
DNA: TGCAGTGCTAGTCGATATGGGCCCCACGGTAGCGGGGAGCTGTTTTTT
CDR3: CSASRYGPHGSGELFF

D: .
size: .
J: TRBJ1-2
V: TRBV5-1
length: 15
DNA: TGCGCCAGCAGCCCCGGGGATGGGGGGGGCACGCGCTACACCTTC
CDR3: CASSPGDGGGTRYTF

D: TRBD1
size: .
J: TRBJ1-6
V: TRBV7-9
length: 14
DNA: TGTGCCAGCAGCTTAGAGACAGGGAATTCACCCCTCCACTTT
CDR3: CASSLETGNSPLHF

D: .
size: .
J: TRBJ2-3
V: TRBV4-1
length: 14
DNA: TGCGCCAGCAGCCAACATCAGGGTACAGATACGCAGTATTTT
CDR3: CASSQHQGTDTQYF

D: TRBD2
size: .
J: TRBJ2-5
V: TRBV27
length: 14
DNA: TGTGCCAGCAGTTTAATGGGGGGGCAAGAGACCCAGTACTTC
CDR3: CASSLMGGQETQYF

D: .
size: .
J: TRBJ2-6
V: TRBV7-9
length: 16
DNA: TGTGCCAGCAGCTTAGGGGCAGGGCCTGGGGCCAACGTCCTGACTTTC
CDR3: CASSLGAGPGANVLTF

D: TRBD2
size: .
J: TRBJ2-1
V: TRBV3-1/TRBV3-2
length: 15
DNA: TGTGCCAGCAGCCAGCCTAGCGGGGGAAACAATGAGCAGTTCTTC
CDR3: CASSQPSGGNNEQFF

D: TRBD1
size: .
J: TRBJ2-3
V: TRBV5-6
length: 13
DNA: TGTGCCAGCAGCCAAGGGACAGGGGGTACGCAGTATTTT
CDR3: CASSQGTGGTQYF

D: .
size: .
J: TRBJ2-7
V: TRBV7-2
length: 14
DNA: TGTGCCAGCAGCCTGGGGGCGAACTCCTACGAGCAGTACTTC
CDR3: CASSLGANSYEQYF

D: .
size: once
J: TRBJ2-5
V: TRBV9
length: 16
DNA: TGTGCCAGCAGCGTAGACGCAAGCCCGTACCAAGAGACCCAGTACTTC
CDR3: CASSVDASPYQETQYF

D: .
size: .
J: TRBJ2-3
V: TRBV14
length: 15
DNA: TGTGCCAGCAGCGAAATGGGACTGTCAACAGATACGCAGTATTTT
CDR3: CASSEMGLSTDTQYF

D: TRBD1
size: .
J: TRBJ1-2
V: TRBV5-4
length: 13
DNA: TGTGCCAGCAGCTATGTCGACAGGGGGCGTTCCCGCTTC
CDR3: CASSYVDRGRSRF

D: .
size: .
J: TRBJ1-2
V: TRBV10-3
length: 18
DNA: TGTGCCATCAGTGATGATCCCGACAGGCCACAGATGAACTATGGCTACACCTTC
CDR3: CAISDDPDRPQMNYGYTF

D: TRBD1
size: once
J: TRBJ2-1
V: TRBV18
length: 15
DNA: TGTGCCAGCTCCCAAGGACAGGGCTCCTACAATGAGCAGTTCTTC
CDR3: CASSQGQGSYNEQFF

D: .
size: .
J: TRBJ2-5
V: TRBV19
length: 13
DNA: TGTGCCAGTAGCGTACTAGTGCGAGAGACCCAGTACTTC
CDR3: CASSVLVRETQYF

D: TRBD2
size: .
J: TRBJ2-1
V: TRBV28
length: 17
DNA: TGTGCCAGCAGTTCCTCCCTTTTAGCGGGAAGCGTTCATGAGCAGTTCTTC
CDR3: CASSSSLLAGSVHEQFF

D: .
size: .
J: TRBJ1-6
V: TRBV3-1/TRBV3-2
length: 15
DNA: TGTGCCAGCAGTTCTCGGACAGCAAATAATTCACCCCTCCACTTT
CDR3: CASSSRTANNSPLHF

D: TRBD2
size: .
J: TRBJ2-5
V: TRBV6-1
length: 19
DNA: TGTGCCAGCAGTGAAAAGCGGTGGATAGCGGGGATCCCGCAAGAGACCCAGTACTTC
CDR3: CASSEKRWIAGIPQETQYF

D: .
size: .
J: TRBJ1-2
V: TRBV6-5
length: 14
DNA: TGTGCCAGCAGTTACTCGAGACAGAGCTATGGCTACACCTTC
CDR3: CASSYSRQSYGYTF

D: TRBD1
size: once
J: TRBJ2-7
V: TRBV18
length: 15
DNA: TGTGCCAGCTCACCACCGGGACAGGGGGCCTACGAGCAGTACTTC
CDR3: CASSPPGQGAYEQYF

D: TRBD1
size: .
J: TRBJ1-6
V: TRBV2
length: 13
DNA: TGTGCCAGCAGGACAGGGGACAATTCACCCCTCCACTTT
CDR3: CASRTGDNSPLHF

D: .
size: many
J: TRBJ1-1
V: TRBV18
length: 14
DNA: TGTGCCAGCTCATCCCCTACCACGGGCACTGAAGCTTTCTTT
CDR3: CASSSPTTGTEAFF

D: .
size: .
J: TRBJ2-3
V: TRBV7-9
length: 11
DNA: TGTGCCAGCAGCTTTAGTGATACGCAGTATTTT
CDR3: CASSFSDTQYF

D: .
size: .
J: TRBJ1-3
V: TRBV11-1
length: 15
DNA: TGTGCCAGCAGTCACGGAGGGGTTTCTGGAAACACCATATATTTT
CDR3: CASSHGGVSGNTIYF

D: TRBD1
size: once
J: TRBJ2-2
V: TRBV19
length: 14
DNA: TGTGCCAGCAGGGACAGCCCTAACACCGGGGAGCTGTTTTTT
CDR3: CASRDSPNTGELFF

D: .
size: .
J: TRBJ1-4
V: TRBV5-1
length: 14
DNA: TGCGCCAGCAGCTTACAGATCTCTGGTGAAAAACTGTTTTTT
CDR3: CASSLQISGEKLFF

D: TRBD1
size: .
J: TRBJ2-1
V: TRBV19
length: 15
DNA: TGTGCCAGTAGTATAGGACAGGGATCCTTCTATGAGCAGTTCTTC
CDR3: CASSIGQGSFYEQFF

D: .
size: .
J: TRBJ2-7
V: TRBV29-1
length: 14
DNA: TGCAGCGTTGTTAGGGGCCTACCCCCCTACGAGCAGTACTTC
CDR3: CSVVRGLPPYEQYF

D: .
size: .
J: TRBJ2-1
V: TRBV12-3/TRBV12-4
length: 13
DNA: TGTGCCAGCACTATTCACAGGGAAAATGAGCAGTTCTTC
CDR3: CASTIHRENEQFF

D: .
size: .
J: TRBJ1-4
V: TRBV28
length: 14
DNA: TGTGCCAGCAGTTTTCAATCAACTAATGAAAAACTGTTTTTT
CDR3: CASSFQSTNEKLFF

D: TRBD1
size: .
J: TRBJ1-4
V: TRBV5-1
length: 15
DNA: TGCGCCAGCAGCTGGGGACAGGGGCTTGGTGAAAAACTGTTTTTT
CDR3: CASSWGQGLGEKLFF

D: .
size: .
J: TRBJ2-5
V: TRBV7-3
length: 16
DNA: TGTGCCAGCAGCCCTACCGTTGGTAGCCCCCTTGAGACCCAGTACTTC
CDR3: CASSPTVGSPLETQYF

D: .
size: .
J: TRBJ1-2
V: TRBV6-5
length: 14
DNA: TGTGCCAGCAGTTACTCGGCAGGCGATCATGGCTACACCTTC
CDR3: CASSYSAGDHGYTF

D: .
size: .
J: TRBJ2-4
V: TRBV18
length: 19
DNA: TGTGCCAGCTCACCACCACCAGGCCGAGGGTCACTAGCCAAAAACATTCAGTACTTC
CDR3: CASSPPPGRGSLAKNIQYF

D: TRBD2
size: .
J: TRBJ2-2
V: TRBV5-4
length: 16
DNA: TGTGCCAGCAGCCCGCAGAGCGGGGTTTCCACCGGGGAGCTGTTTTTT
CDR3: CASSPQSGVSTGELFF

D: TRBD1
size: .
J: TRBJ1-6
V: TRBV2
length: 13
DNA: TGTGCCAGCGGACAGGACGGAAATTCACCCCTCCACTTT
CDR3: CASGQDGNSPLHF

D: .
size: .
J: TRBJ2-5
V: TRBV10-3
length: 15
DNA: TGTGCCATCAGTGACGGGGTTGGGAGGCGTGAGACCCAGTACTTC
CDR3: CAISDGVGRRETQYF

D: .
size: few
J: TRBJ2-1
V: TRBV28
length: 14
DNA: TGTGCCAGCAGTACGTGGAGGGGAGACAATGAGCAGTTCTTC
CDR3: CASSTWRGDNEQFF

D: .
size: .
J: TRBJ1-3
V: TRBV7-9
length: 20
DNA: TGTGCCAGCACCAAAATCCTGAGGGTTAGATCAACTAGCTCTGGAAACACCATATATTTT
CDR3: CASTKILRVRSTSSGNTIYF

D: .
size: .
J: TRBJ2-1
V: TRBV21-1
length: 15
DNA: TGTGCCAGCACCAGCAGGCGGGCTCGGTACAATGAGCAGTTCTTC
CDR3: CASTSRRARYNEQFF

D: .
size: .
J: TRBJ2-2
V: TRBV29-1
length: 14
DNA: TGCAGCGCAAGCAGGGTCGCGAACACCGGGGAGCTGTTTTTT
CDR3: CSASRVANTGELFF

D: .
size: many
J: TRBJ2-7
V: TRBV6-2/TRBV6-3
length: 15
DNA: TGTGCCAGCAGTTACCTAGGGGGGGACTCCTACGAGCAGTACTTC
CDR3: CASSYLGGDSYEQYF

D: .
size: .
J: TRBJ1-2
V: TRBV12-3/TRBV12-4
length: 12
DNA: TGTGCCAGCAGTTTTGGAGACTATGGCTACACCTTC
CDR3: CASSFGDYGYTF

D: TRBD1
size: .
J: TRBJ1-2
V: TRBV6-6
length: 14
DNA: TGTGCCAGCAGTTACCCGACAGGGGAAATCGGCTACACCTTC
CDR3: CASSYPTGEIGYTF

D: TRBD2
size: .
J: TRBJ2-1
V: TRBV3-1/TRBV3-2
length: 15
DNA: TGTGCCACCTCTCTCGGGAGGAGCTCCTACAATGAGCAGTTCTTC
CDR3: CATSLGRSSYNEQFF